This T cell receptor (beta chain) was sequenced in a study of beta chain features in type 1 diabetes. Study context: Over all samples combined, around 110 million sorted cells were examined.

Whole-study findings and limits: VDJ junctions from type 1 diabetes patients carried fewer insertions and larger deletions. PCR may have favored shorter templates equally in patients and controls. For Type 1 diabetes patients, all four CD4+ subsets carried TCRB CDR3s that were moderately but significantly shorter.

The table lists this clone with a few counts. Its target is unknown. What was sequenced were expressed TCRB transcripts, since all of the isolated RNA had been reverse transcribed. Naive, central memory and regulatory T cell samples averaged around 4 million immunoSEQ reads each. Produced via immunoSEQ multiplex PCR; TCRdb's table is partial and in-frame only. There are approximately 730,000 clones in the sample; roughly 12% occur only once, and less than 0.025% lies in the top ten. The length of the CDR3 is 16 residues. Trimming removed 1 base at V and 0 bases at J, with 11 bases between. Germline V lookup: CDR1 SGDLS, CDR2 YYNGEE.

This chain joins TRBV9 and TRBJ1-3; weak D call: TRBD1 (5 bases). This TCR derives from a man between 18 and 35 years old with type 1 diabetes. Sequencing was carried out using naive CD4+ T cells from blood. CDR3: CASSVSLGDSGNTIYF. CDR3 in DNA: TGTGCCAGCAGCGTATCACTGGGGGACTCTGGAAACACCATATATTTT.